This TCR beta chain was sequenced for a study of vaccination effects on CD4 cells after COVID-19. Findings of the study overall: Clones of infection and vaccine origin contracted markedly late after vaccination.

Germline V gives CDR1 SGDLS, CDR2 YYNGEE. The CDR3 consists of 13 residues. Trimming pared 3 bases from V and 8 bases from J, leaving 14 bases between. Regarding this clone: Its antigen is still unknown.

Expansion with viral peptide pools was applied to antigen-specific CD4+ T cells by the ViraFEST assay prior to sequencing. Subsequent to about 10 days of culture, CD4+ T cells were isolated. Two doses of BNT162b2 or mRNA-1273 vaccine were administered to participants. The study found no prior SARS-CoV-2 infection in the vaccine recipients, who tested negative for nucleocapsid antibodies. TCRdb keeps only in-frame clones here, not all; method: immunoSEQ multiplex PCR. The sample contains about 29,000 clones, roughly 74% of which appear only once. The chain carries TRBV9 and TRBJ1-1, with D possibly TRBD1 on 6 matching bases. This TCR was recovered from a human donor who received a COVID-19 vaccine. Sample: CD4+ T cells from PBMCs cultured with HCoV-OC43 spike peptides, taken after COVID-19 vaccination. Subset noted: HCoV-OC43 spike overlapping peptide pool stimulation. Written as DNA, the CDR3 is TGTGCCAGCAGCGCACAGGGTTCCGCCGAAGCTTTCTTT. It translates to CASSAQGSAEAFF.